This TCR beta chain was observed in a study of shared clonotypes between healthy human individuals. Study-wide results and caveats: Generation probability values for non-shared clonotypes were lower than those for clonotypes shared by all four donors.

CD8 cells classed as naive were CD45RO-negative and positively selected for CCR7, excluding terminally differentiated effector memory CD45RA+ cells. Generated by immunoSEQ multiplex PCR, the TCRdb table keeps only in-frame clones and is missing some. Among some 2 million clones listed, approximately 94% were seen once. Comment on this clone: Its antigen is undetermined.

Sequenced sample: naive CD8+ T cells sorted from blood. This receptor was obtained from a man aged 18 to 35 in good health.

This CDR3 reads CASSYSQESSYNEQFF. The CDR3 DNA reads as TGTGCCAGCAGTTACTCTCAGGAGAGCTCCTACAATGAGCAGTTCTTC. This chain joins TRBV6-5 and TRBJ2-1; D gene unclear. The CDR3 sequence is 16 residues long. Looked up from germline, CDR1 is MNHEY and CDR2 is SVGAGI. Trimming removed 0 bases at V and 0 bases at J, with 9 bases between.